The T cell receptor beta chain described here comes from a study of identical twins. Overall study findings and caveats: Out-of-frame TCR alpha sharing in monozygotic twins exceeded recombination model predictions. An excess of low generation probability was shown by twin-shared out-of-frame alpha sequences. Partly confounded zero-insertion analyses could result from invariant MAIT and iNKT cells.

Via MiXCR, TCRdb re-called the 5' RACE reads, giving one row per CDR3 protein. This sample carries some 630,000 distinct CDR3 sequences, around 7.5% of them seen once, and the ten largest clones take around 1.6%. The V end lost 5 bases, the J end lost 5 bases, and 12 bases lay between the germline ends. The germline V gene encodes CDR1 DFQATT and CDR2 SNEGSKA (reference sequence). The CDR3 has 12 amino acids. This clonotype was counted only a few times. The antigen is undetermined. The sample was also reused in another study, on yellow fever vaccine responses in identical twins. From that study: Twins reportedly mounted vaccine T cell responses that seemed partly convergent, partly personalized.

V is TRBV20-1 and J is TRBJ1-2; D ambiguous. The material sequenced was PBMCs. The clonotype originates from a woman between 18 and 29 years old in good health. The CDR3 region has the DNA TGCAGTGCTTGGACCTGGTGGTATGGCTACACCTTC. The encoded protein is CSAWTWWYGYTF.